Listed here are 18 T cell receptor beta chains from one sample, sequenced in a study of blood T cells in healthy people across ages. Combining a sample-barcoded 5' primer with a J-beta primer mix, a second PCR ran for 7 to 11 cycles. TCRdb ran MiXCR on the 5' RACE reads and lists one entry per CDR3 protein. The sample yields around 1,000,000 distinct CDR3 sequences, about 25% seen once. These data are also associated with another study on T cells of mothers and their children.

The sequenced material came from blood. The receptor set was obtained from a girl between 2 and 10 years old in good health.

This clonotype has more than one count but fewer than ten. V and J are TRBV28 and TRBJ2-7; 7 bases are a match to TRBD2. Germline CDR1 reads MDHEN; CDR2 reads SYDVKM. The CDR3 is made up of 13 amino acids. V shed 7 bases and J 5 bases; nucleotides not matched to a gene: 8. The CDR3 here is CASTAGLLDEQYF. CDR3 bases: TGTGCCAGCACAGCGGGACTCCTTGACGAGCAGTACTTC.

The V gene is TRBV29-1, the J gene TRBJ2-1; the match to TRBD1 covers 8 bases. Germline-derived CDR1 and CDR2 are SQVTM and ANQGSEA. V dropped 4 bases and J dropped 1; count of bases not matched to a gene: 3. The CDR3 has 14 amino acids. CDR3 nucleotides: TGCAGCGTTGGACAGGGGCGATCCTACAATGAGCAGTTCTTC. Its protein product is CSVGQGRSYNEQFF.

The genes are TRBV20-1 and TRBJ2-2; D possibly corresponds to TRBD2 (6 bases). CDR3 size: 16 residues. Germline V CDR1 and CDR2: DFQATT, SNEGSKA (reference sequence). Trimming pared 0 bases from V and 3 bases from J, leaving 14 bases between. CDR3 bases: TGCAGTGCTAGAGATCGGAGGGCTGGGGACACCGGGGAGCTGTTTTTT. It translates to CSARDRRAGDTGELFF.

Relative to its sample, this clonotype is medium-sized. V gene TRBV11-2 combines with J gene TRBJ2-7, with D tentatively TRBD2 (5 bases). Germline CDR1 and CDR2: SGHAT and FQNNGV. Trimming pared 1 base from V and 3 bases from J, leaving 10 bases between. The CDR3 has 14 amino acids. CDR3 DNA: TGTGCCAGCAGCTTAGGTACGGGGATCTACGAGCAGTACTTC. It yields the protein CASSLGTGIYEQYF.

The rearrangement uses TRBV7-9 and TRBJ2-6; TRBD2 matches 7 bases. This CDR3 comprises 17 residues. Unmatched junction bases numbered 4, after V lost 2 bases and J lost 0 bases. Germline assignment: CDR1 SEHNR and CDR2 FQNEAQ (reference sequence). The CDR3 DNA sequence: TGTGCCAGCAGCTTAACAGCGGGGTACTCTGGGGCCAACGTCCTGACTTTC. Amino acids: CASSLTAGYSGANVLTF.

The CDR3 bases are TGTGCCAGCAGCGAAAACAGGGCCTACGAGCAGTACTTC. Protein product: CASSENRAYEQYF. The chain carries TRBV12-3 or TRBV12-4 and TRBJ2-7; D possibly corresponds to TRBD1 (6 bases). The CDR3 contains 13 residues. V lost 6 bases and J lost 2, with 11 bases in between.

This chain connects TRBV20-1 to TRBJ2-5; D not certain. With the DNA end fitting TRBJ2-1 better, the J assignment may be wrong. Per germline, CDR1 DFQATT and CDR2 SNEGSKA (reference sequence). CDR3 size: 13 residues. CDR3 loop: CSARQAEKPEQFF. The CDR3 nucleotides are TGCAGTGCTAGACAGGCTGAAAAACCTGAGCAGTTCTTC.

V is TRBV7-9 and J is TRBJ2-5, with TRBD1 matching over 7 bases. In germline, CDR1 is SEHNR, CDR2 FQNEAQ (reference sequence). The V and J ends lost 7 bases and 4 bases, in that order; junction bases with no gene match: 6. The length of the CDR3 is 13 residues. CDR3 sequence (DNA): TGTGCCAGCACCCCGCCAGGGGGAGAGACCCAGTACTTC. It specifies CASTPPGGETQYF.

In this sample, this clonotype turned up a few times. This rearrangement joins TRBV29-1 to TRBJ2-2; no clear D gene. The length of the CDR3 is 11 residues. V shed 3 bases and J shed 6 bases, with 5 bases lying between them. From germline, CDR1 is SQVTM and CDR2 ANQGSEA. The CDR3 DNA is TGCAGCGTTGAGTTGGCCGGGGAGCTGTTTTTT. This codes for CSVELAGELFF.

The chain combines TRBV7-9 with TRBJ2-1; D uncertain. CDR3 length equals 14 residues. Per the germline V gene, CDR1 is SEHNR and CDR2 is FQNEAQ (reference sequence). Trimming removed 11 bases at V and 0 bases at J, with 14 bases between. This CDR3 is CAGGIALSYNEQFF. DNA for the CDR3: TGTGCCGGCGGAATTGCCCTCTCCTACAATGAGCAGTTCTTC.

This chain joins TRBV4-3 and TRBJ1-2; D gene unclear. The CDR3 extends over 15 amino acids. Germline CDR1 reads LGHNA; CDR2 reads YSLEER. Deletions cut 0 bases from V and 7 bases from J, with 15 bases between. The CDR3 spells CASSQDMSGMSGYTF. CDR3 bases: TGCGCCAGCAGCCAAGATATGAGTGGGATGAGTGGCTACACCTTC.

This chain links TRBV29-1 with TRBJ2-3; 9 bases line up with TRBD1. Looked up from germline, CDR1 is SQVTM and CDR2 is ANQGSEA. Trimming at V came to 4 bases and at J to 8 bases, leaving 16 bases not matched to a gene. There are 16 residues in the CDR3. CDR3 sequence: CSVARSGQGADGTQYF. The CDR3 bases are TGCAGCGTTGCGCGATCGGGACAGGGTGCCGACGGTACGCAGTATTTT.

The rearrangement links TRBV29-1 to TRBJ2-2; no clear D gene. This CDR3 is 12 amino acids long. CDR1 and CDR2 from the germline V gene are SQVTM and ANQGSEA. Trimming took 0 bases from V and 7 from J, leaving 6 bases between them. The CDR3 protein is CSVEDHSGELFF. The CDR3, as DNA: TGCAGCGTTGAAGATCATAGCGGGGAGCTGTTTTTT.

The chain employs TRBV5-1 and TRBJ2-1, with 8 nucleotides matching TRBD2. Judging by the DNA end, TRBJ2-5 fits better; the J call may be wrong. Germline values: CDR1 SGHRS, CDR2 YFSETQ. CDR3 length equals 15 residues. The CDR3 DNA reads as TGCGCCAGCAGCTTCGGAGACAGCGGGAGAGAGACCCAGTACTTC. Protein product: CASSFGDSGRETQYF.

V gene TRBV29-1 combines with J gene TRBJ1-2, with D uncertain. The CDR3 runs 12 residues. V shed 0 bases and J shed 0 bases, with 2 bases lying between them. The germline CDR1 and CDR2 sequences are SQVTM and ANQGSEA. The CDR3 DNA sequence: TGCAGCGTTGAAGAGGCTAACTATGGCTACACCTTC. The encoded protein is CSVEEANYGYTF.

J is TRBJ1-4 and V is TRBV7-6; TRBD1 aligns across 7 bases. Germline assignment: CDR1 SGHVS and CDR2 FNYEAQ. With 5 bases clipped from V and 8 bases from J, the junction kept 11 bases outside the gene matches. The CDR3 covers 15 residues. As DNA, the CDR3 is TGTGCCAGCAGCCACGACAGGGCTGAGGGAGAAAAACTGTTTTTT. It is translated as CASSHDRAEGEKLFF.

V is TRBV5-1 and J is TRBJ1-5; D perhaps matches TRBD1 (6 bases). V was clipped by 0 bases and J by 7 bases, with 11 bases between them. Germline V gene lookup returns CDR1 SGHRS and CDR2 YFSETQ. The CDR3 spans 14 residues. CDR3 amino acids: CASSLEGGTQPQHF. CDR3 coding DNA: TGCGCCAGCAGCTTGGAAGGGGGGACGCAGCCCCAGCATTTT.

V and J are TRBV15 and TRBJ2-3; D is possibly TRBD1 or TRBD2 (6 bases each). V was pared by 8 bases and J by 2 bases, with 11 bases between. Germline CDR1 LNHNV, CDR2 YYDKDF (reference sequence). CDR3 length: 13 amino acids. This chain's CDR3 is CATRGPSTDTQYF. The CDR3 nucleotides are TGTGCCACCCGGGGGCCCTCCACAGATACGCAGTATTTT.